A single sample gave rise to the 26 T cell receptor beta chains below, sequenced in a study of T cell responses to AZD1222 COVID-19 vaccine. Assay used: immunoSEQ multiplex PCR; TCRdb lists only in-frame clones, some missing. The repertoire has some 130,000 clones, approximately 93% of them found once; the top ten carry around 0.91%. The starting material was peripheral blood, obtained on day 0 of AZD1222 vaccination. These receptors all come from an adult in good health.

The chain employs TRBV7-2 and TRBJ2-1; TRBD1 might be the D (5 bases). CDR3 length equals 14 residues. Trimming stripped 1 base from V and 9 bases from J, with 13 bases between. The V gene's germline CDR1 is SGHTA and CDR2 FQGNSA. The CDR3 DNA is TGTGCCAGCAGCTTAGTGGGGCTAGGGTTTGAGCAGTTCTTC. Encoded protein: CASSLVGLGFEQFF.

V gene TRBV14 combines with J gene TRBJ1-2, with a possible D match to TRBD1 (5 bases). Trimming removed 4 bases from V and 3 bases from J, with 12 bases in between. Germline assignment: CDR1 SGHDN and CDR2 FVKESK. The CDR3 runs 14 residues. This chain's CDR3 is CASSLAGTDYGYTF. The DNA of the CDR3 is TGTGCCAGCAGCCTGGCCGGGACGGACTATGGCTACACCTTC.

The chain recombines TRBV29-1 with TRBJ2-5, with D perhaps TRBD2 (5 bases). The CDR3 totals 11 residues. Germline loops: CDR1 SQVTM, CDR2 ANQGSEA. Trimming removed 6 bases from V and 7 bases from J, with 12 bases in between. In nucleotides, the CDR3 is TGCAGCGTCGCCATTGAGGGGACCCAGTACTTC. This codes for CSVAIEGTQYF.

The genes are TRBV6-5 and TRBJ1-2, with D uncertain. Germline V gene data show CDR1 as MNHEY and CDR2 as SVGAGI. V lost 7 bases and J lost 2, with 11 bases in between. CDR3 length: 13 residues. The CDR3: CASKGGANYGYTF. As DNA, the CDR3 is TGTGCCAGCAAGGGAGGAGCGAACTATGGCTACACCTTC.

V gene TRBV18 combines with J gene TRBJ1-1, with a weak D call TRBD1 (6 bases). The germline gives CDR1 KGHSH, CDR2 LQKENI. This CDR3 is 15 amino acids long. Trimming took 3 bases from V and 5 from J, leaving 16 bases between them. CDR3 bases: TGTGCCAGCTCACCCCCGGGCAACAGGGTGACTGAAGCTTTCTTT. Its translation: CASSPPGNRVTEAFF.

The CDR3 DNA is TGCAGCGTTGCCCGGGGACAGGGGGGCATCGAGCAGTACTTC. Protein sequence: CSVARGQGGIEQYF. The genes are TRBV29-1 and TRBJ2-7; 11 nucleotides agree with TRBD1. The CDR3 runs to 14 residues. The V and J ends lost 4 bases and 6 bases, in that order; junction bases with no gene match: 8. Germline loops: CDR1 SQVTM, CDR2 ANQGSEA.

V gene TRBV19 combines with J gene TRBJ1-4; TRBD1 matches 7 bases. There are 14 residues in the CDR3. Per the germline V gene, CDR1 is LNHDA and CDR2 is SQIVND (reference sequence). Trimming removed 9 bases from V and 0 bases from J; junction bases left unmatched: 4. CDR3 sequence (DNA): TGTGCCAGCGGGACAGCAACAACTAATGAAAAACTGTTTTTT. Its translation: CASGTATTNEKLFF.

The chain joins TRBV6-5 to TRBJ1-6, with 7 bases lining up with TRBD1. This CDR3 has 14 residues. Germline V gene data show CDR1 as MNHEY and CDR2 as SVGAGI. The V and J ends lost 7 bases and 11 bases, in that order; junction bases with no gene match: 11. The CDR3 DNA is TGTGCCAGCACCTTAGGACAGGCGGTGACACCCCTCCACTTT. Translation gives CASTLGQAVTPLHF.

J is TRBJ2-2 and V is TRBV3-1 (or the pseudogene TRBV3-2), with a tentative D call TRBD2 (5 bases). CDR3 length: 15 residues. Germline CDR1 and CDR2: LGHDT and YNNKEL (reference sequence). Trimming cost V 6 bases and J 4 bases, with 15 bases left between them. CDR3 nucleotide sequence: TGTGCCAGCAGGGTGAGCGCGCGGGTCACCGGGGAGCTGTTTTTT. The encoded protein is CASRVSARVTGELFF.

This CDR3 reads CASSLGGSTDSNQPQHF. The CDR3 DNA sequence: TGTGCCAGCAGCTTAGGGGGGTCTACAGATAGCAATCAGCCCCAGCATTTT. V gene TRBV7-9 combines with J gene TRBJ1-5; D may be TRBD1 (5 bases). Germline V gene lookup returns CDR1 SEHNR and CDR2 FQNEAQ (reference sequence). The CDR3 covers 17 residues. Trimming pared 1 base from V and 0 bases from J, leaving 13 bases between.

This chain links TRBV11-2 with TRBJ2-1; TRBD2 might be the D (5 bases). CDR1 SGHAT and CDR2 FQNNGV come from the germline V gene. The CDR3 loop spans 14 amino acids. Trimming shortened V by 4 bases and J by 10 bases, and 17 bases separated the two germline ends. CDR3 region: CASSSTLAQTEQFF. DNA of the CDR3: TGTGCCAGCAGCTCCACGCTAGCCCAGACCGAGCAGTTCTTC.

The chain carries TRBV5-1 and TRBJ1-4, with 11 bases aligning to TRBD1. The germline V gene has CDR1 SGHRS and CDR2 YFSETQ. This CDR3 spans 15 amino acids. J lost 6 bases, V lost 4 bases, and 5 bases had no gene match. The CDR3 here is CASSPRTGGYEKLFF. CDR3 nucleotide sequence: TGCGCCAGCAGCCCCCGGACAGGGGGCTATGAAAAACTGTTTTTT.

In its sample, this clone was seen once. The J gene is TRBJ2-1, the V gene TRBV10-2; D is unclear. There are 10 residues in the CDR3. Trimming took 7 bases from V and 6 from J, leaving 4 bases between them. CDR1 is WSHSY and CDR2 is SAAADI in the germline V gene. The CDR3 region is CASNLNEQFF. The CDR3 DNA is TGCGCCAGCAACCTCAATGAGCAGTTCTTC.

This chain links TRBV4-1 with TRBJ1-2; TRBD1 matches at 7 bases. V was pared by 4 bases and J by 1 base, with 6 bases of the junction left unmatched. CDR3 length: 15 residues. The germline V gene has CDR1 MGHRA and CDR2 YSYEKL. This CDR3 reads CASSPTGTDNYGYTF. The DNA of the CDR3 is TGCGCCAGCAGCCCAACGGGGACAGATAACTATGGCTACACCTTC.

The chain links TRBV9 to TRBJ1-1, with D unclear. This CDR3 comprises 14 residues. Germline V lookup: CDR1 SGDLS, CDR2 YYNGEE. V lost 4 bases, J lost 5 bases, and 15 bases lay in between. The CDR3 protein is CASSFLPLSTEAFF. The CDR3 DNA follows: TGTGCCAGCAGCTTCCTACCCCTTAGTACTGAAGCTTTCTTT.

This chain links TRBV4-2 with TRBJ1-5, with no clear D. The V gene's germline CDR1 is LGHNA and CDR2 YNFKEQ. There are 16 residues in the CDR3. V gave up 2 bases and J gave up 2 bases, with 13 bases separating them. The CDR3 nucleotides are TGTGCCAGCAGCCAATTGTGGCACCGAGGCAATCAGCCCCAGCATTTT. Its protein product is CASSQLWHRGNQPQHF.

The rearrangement links TRBV19 to TRBJ1-5; TRBD1 matches 9 bases. V lost 5 bases to trimming and J lost 5 bases; unmatched junction nucleotides: 4. The CDR3 consists of 14 residues. CDR1 and CDR2 from the germline V gene are LNHDA and SQIVND (reference sequence). CDR3 region: CASSSTGGYQPQHF. The CDR3 coding sequence is TGTGCCAGTAGTTCTACAGGGGGCTATCAGCCCCAGCATTTT.

V and J are TRBV10-1 and TRBJ2-7, with D possibly TRBD1 on 5 matching bases. The germline CDR1 and CDR2 sequences are WNHNN and SYGVQD (reference sequence). V was shortened by 8 bases and J by 2 bases, with 16 bases between the two germline ends. The CDR3 is made up of 14 amino acids. The CDR3 bases are TGCGCCAGCGCTTTAACCAGGGCGGCCTACGAGCAGTACTTC. It codes for CASALTRAAYEQYF.

Only one count was recorded for this clone. The gene calls are TRBV6-6 and TRBJ1-1; 7 positions agree with TRBD1. CDR1 and CDR2 from the germline V gene are MNHNY and SVGAGI (reference sequence). The CDR3 is 15 residues long. V was pared by 2 bases and J by 8 bases, with 11 bases of the junction left unmatched. CDR3 coding DNA: TGTGCCAGCAGTTACCCAGGGGGTGAGGGACTAGAAGCTTTCTTT. It encodes CASSYPGGEGLEAFF.

The sample holds a few counts of this clone. The chain employs TRBV9 and TRBJ1-2; 7 nucleotides match TRBD1. Germline CDR1 SGDLS, CDR2 YYNGEE. J gave up 2 bases and V 1 base, and 8 bases lay outside the gene matches. CDR3 length: 16 amino acids. The CDR3 sequence is CASSVRLDRANYGYTF. The CDR3 DNA follows: TGTGCCAGCAGCGTAAGATTAGACAGGGCCAACTATGGCTACACCTTC.

The chain carries TRBV9 and TRBJ2-3, with D possibly matching TRBD1 (6 bases). V shed 0 bases and J shed 2 bases, with 7 bases lying between them. This CDR3 has 14 residues. CDR1 and CDR2 from the germline V gene are SGDLS and YYNGEE. The CDR3 loop reads CASSVAGDTDTQYF. As DNA, the CDR3 is TGTGCCAGCAGCGTAGCAGGGGACACAGATACGCAGTATTTT.

The V and J genes are TRBV18 and TRBJ2-2; D uncertain. The CDR3 consists of 13 residues. The V end lost 2 bases, the J end lost 4 bases, and 5 bases lay between the germline ends. The germline V gene encodes CDR1 KGHSH and CDR2 LQKENI. CDR3 sequence: CASSPGVTGELFF. The CDR3 DNA follows: TGTGCCAGCTCACCAGGGGTCACCGGGGAGCTGTTTTTT.

This chain joins TRBV15 and TRBJ1-2, with D possibly matching TRBD1 (6 bases). With 0 bases removed from V and 4 bases from J, the gap between germline ends came to 12 bases. The CDR3 is 15 amino acids. CDR1 and CDR2 (germline): LNHNV, YYDKDF (reference sequence). CDR3 sequence (DNA): TGTGCCACCAGCAGAGATTGGGGGGCTACCTATGGCTACACCTTC. This encodes CATSRDWGATYGYTF.

The chain has TRBV5-1 and TRBJ1-1; the D gene is possibly TRBD1 (5 bases). The germline gives CDR1 SGHRS, CDR2 YFSETQ. There are 14 residues in the CDR3. V lost 4 bases and J 7 bases, leaving 17 bases between the germline ends. This chain's CDR3 is CASSQTGGRGEAFF. CDR3 sequence (DNA): TGCGCCAGCAGCCAGACCGGGGGTCGGGGTGAAGCTTTCTTT.

The chain has TRBV9 and TRBJ2-3; no reliable D call. V shed 1 base and J shed 2 bases, with 5 bases lying between them. The length of the CDR3 is 13 residues. Germline CDR1 and CDR2: SGDLS and YYNGEE. Here the CDR3 reads CASSVRHTDTQYF. CDR3 DNA: TGTGCCAGCAGCGTACGCCACACAGATACGCAGTATTTT.

This clone appeared a single time. This rearrangement joins TRBV6-5 to TRBJ1-3; 7 positions agree with TRBD1. This CDR3 is built from 16 residues. The J segment lost 0 bases and the V segment lost 0 bases, leaving 2 bases of the junction unmatched. Germline V gene lookup returns CDR1 MNHEY and CDR2 SVGAGI. The CDR3 DNA reads TGTGCCAGCAGTTACTCTAGACAGGGCTCTGGAAACACCATATATTTT. Translation gives CASSYSRQGSGNTIYF.